Following are 32 T cell receptor beta chains from one sample sequenced in a study of regulatory T cells in long-lasting Graves disease. Described time point: persistent/refractory GD, antithyroid drugs over 5 years with positive TRAb. The authors made the TCR library using RNA they extracted from PBMCs. Both iRepertoire HTBI primers and Arm-PCR of CDR3 regions were used to build the TCR beta libraries. TCRdb re-called the multiplex PCR reads with MiXCR, one entry per CDR3 protein. The table includes hundreds of thousands of distinct CDR3 sequences, around 20% detected once. Specimen: peripheral blood mononuclear cells (PBMCs), collected when the disease was refractory, from a patient treated with antithyroid drugs. The receptors stem from a female donor with Graves disease.

V and J are TRBV20-1 and TRBJ2-7; TRBD2 might be the D (6 bases). V lost 6 bases, J lost 3 bases, and 18 bases lay in between. This CDR3 contains 14 residues. Germline CDR1 DFQATT, CDR2 SNEGSKA (reference sequence). DNA for the CDR3: TGCAGTGCCACAACGGGAGTGGGGGTCTACGAGCAGTACTTC. As protein: CSATTGVGVYEQYF.

The genes are TRBV20-1 and TRBJ2-5; D is tentatively TRBD1 or TRBD2 (5 bases each). The CDR3 has 13 residues. Germline V CDR1 and CDR2: DFQATT, SNEGSKA (reference sequence). V gave up 5 bases and J gave up 5 bases, with 15 bases separating them. The CDR3 bases are TGCAGTGCTGTCCCGGGACCCGAGGAGACCCAGTACTTC. Translated: CSAVPGPEETQYF.

The chain combines TRBV7-2 with TRBJ2-7; TRBD2 is a possible D gene (6 bases). Per germline, CDR1 SGHTA and CDR2 FQGNSA. Trimming removed 7 bases from V and 7 bases from J, with 20 bases in between. The CDR3 consists of 14 residues. CDR3: CASNPSGTGGEQYF. CDR3 in DNA: TGTGCCAGCAACCCCTCTGGGACCGGGGGAGAGCAGTACTTC. The variable domain in full, with the rest retrieved from reference TRBV7-2 and TRBJ2-7, is GAGVSQSPSNKVTEKGKDVELRCDPISGHTALYWYRQSLGQGLEFLIYFQGNSAPDKSGLPSDRFSAERTGGSVSTLTIQRTQQEDSAVYLCASNPSGTGGEQYFGPGTRLTVT.

This clonotype has ten or more counts. This sequence joins TRBV27 and TRBJ1-2; D is perhaps TRBD1 (5 bases). The germline gives CDR1 MNHEY, CDR2 SMNVEV (reference sequence). The CDR3 loop spans 15 amino acids. The V and J ends lost 5 bases and 4 bases respectively, with 17 bases between them. The CDR3 coding sequence is TGTGCCAGCAGTGCTAATCCCTGGGGCGGCTATGGCTACACCTTC. Encoded protein: CASSANPWGGYGYTF.

The V gene is TRBV27, the J gene TRBJ1-6, with a weak D call TRBD1 (6 bases). Deletions cut 6 bases from V and 7 bases from J, with 13 bases between. The CDR3 runs to 14 residues. Germline loops: CDR1 MNHEY, CDR2 SMNVEV (reference sequence). The CDR3 sequence is CASRRNRENSPLHF. The CDR3 DNA reads TGTGCCAGCAGACGGAACAGGGAGAATTCACCCCTCCACTTT.

The V gene is TRBV10-3, the J gene TRBJ1-2; D is unresolved. The V gene's germline CDR1 is ENHRY and CDR2 SYGVKD. The ends were cut back, 8 bases at V and 2 bases at J, with 18 bases in the middle. The CDR3 contains 15 residues. The CDR3 DNA reads TGTGCCATCCGTCGAGAGGGTACCGTAAACTATGGCTACACCTTC. Amino acid sequence: CAIRREGTVNYGYTF.

J is TRBJ1-4 and V is TRBV7-8, with D possibly being TRBD1 (5 bases). Germline V gene lookup returns CDR1 SGHVS and CDR2 FQNEAQ. The CDR3 contains 14 residues. V lost 7 bases, J lost 8 bases, and 17 bases lay in between. In DNA, the CDR3 is TGTGCCAGCACCCAGGGCGGGGTGGTGGAAAAACTGTTTTTT. Residues: CASTQGGVVEKLFF.

This clonotype has more than one count but fewer than ten. This may be a read error: a much more frequent sequence differs by one nucleotide. CDR3 in amino acids: CASSEVTVAKPYEQYF. The CDR3 nucleotides read TGTGCCAGCAGTGAAGTGACAGTGGCTAAACCATACGAGCAGTACTTC. The J gene is TRBJ2-7, the V gene TRBV7-9, with a weak D call TRBD1 (5 bases). The germline V gene encodes CDR1 SEHNR and CDR2 FQNEAQ (reference sequence). The CDR3 sequence is 16 residues long. Deletions cut 6 bases from V and 4 bases from J, with 22 bases between.

This clonotype was seen more than once but under ten times. The chain uses TRBV6-2 or TRBV6-3 and TRBJ2-7; D unresolved. V was shortened by 7 bases and J by 2 bases, with 9 bases between the two germline ends. This CDR3 has 12 residues. Germline CDR1 and CDR2: MNHEY and SVGEGT. CDR3 DNA: TGTGCCAGCATGGGCTTCACCTACGAGCAGTACTTC. Its translation is CASMGFTYEQYF.

V gene TRBV11-2 combines with J gene TRBJ2-7, with 14 nucleotides matching TRBD2. With V trimmed by 5 bases and J by 4 bases, 16 bases remained unmatched. Germline V CDR1 and CDR2: SGHAT, FQNNGV. The CDR3 has 19 amino acids. The CDR3 spells CASSPGLAGGTYLGYEQYF. CDR3 in DNA: TGTGCCAGCAGCCCAGGACTAGCGGGAGGTACCTACCTGGGGTACGAGCAGTACTTC.

This clonotype has only a few counts. The rearrangement uses TRBV18 and TRBJ1-6; 8 bases match TRBD1. Per the germline V gene, CDR1 is KGHSH and CDR2 is LQKENI. The CDR3 length is 15 residues. V gave up 3 bases and J gave up 5 bases; unmatched junction bases: 3. CDR3 sequence reads: CASSPRTGNNSPLHF. The CDR3 DNA follows: TGTGCCAGCTCACCCAGGACAGGGAATAATTCACCCCTCCACTTT.

CDR3 region: CSAPPSGEPNYEQYF. As DNA, the CDR3 is TGCAGTGCTCCCCCCTCGGGGGAACCCAACTACGAGCAGTACTTC. The chain links TRBV20-1 to TRBJ2-7; possibly TRBD2 for D (6 bases). The CDR3 is made up of 15 amino acids. V lost 5 bases, J lost 3 bases, and 20 bases lay in between. Germline CDR1 reads DFQATT; CDR2 reads SNEGSKA (reference sequence).

In its sample, this clonotype was seen many times. V and J are TRBV6-2 or TRBV6-3 and TRBJ2-7; D call uncertain. Germline V gives CDR1 MNHEY, CDR2 SVGEGT. The CDR3 runs 14 residues. V lost 0 bases, J lost 3 bases, and 9 bases lay in between. The CDR3 spells CASSYSTLHYEQYF. The DNA for the CDR3 is TGTGCCAGCAGTTACTCAACCCTACACTACGAGCAGTACTTC.

This clonotype came up many times. This chain links TRBV20-1 with TRBJ2-5; D uncertain. CDR3 size: 15 residues. Germline V gene lookup returns CDR1 DFQATT and CDR2 SNEGSKA (reference sequence). The V end lost 8 bases, the J end lost 2 bases, and 21 bases lay between the germline ends. The DNA of the CDR3 is TGCAGTCTCACACTAAGTCCCCCCGCGCAAGAGACCCAGTACTTC. It yields the protein CSLTLSPPAQETQYF.

Many counts were recorded for this clonotype. This chain uses TRBV7-9 with TRBJ2-5, with D unresolved. The CDR3 spans 14 residues. Germline values: CDR1 SEHNR, CDR2 FQNEAQ (reference sequence). V lost 2 bases and J lost 0, with 7 bases in between. CDR3 in amino acids: CASSLSIDQETQYF. DNA of the CDR3: TGTGCCAGCAGCTTATCTATAGACCAAGAGACCCAGTACTTC.

This clonotype was observed a handful of times. This chain joins TRBV10-2 and TRBJ1-5; D is ambiguous. Trimming took off 0 bases at V and 0 bases at J, with 9 bases between the two ends. Germline V lookup: CDR1 WSHSY, CDR2 SAAADI. The CDR3 covers 16 residues. The CDR3 sequence: CASSESRWDSNQPQHF. The CDR3 DNA reads as TGCGCCAGCAGTGAGTCGAGGTGGGATAGCAATCAGCCCCAGCATTTT.

This clonotype occurred many times. The chain recombines TRBV28 with TRBJ2-1; 11 nucleotides align to TRBD1. The CDR3 has 16 amino acids. V dropped 5 bases and J dropped 4; count of bases not matched to a gene: 7. Germline-derived CDR1 and CDR2 are MDHEN and SYDVKM. The chain's CDR3 is CASSGPGQGEYNEQFF. As DNA, the CDR3 is TGTGCCAGCAGTGGGCCGGGACAGGGGGAATACAATGAGCAGTTCTTC.

This clonotype was seen a few times. This chain joins TRBV20-1 and TRBJ2-5; D not resolved. V dropped 0 bases and J dropped 3 bases, with 8 bases sitting between them. Germline V CDR1 and CDR2: DFQATT, SNEGSKA (reference sequence). CDR3 length: 13 residues. CDR3 loop: CSARDLNKETQYF. CDR3 coding DNA: TGCAGTGCTAGAGACTTGAATAAAGAGACCCAGTACTTC.

This clonotype was recorded at least ten times. The chain has TRBV6-2 or TRBV6-3 and TRBJ1-5; D remains unclear. CDR3 length: 13 amino acids. CDR1 is MNHEY and CDR2 is SVGEGT in the germline V gene. V gave up 8 bases and J gave up 1 base, with 9 bases separating them. CDR3 region: CASEGDSNQPQHF. CDR3 coding DNA: TGTGCCAGCGAAGGCGACAGCAATCAGCCCCAGCATTTT.

J is TRBJ2-1 and V is TRBV6-1, with 10 bases lining up with TRBD1. Germline CDR1 reads MNHNS; CDR2 reads SASEGT. This CDR3 contains 14 residues. V was pared by 5 bases and J by 9 bases, with 7 bases of the junction left unmatched. The chain's CDR3 is CASSPAGQGGEQFF. DNA for the CDR3: TGTGCCAGCAGTCCAGCAGGACAGGGGGGTGAGCAGTTCTTC.

Only a few counts were recorded for this clonotype. The chain is built from TRBV11-2 and TRBJ2-2; no clear D. Per the germline V gene, CDR1 is SGHAT and CDR2 is FQNNGV. The CDR3 covers 12 residues. V dropped 6 bases and J dropped 7 bases, with 9 bases sitting between them. The CDR3 sequence is CASRTFGGELFF. DNA for the CDR3: TGTGCCAGCAGGACCTTCGGCGGGGAGCTGTTTTTT.

The chain employs TRBV5-1 and TRBJ2-7; D is ambiguous. The length of the CDR3 is 15 residues. CDR1 is SGHRS, CDR2 YFSETQ, per germline. Trimming pared 1 base from V and 3 bases from J, leaving 14 bases between. The CDR3 DNA is TGCGCCAGCAGCTTGTCTCTGGGCACGTACTACGAGCAGTACTTC. It is translated as CASSLSLGTYYEQYF.

This clonotype was counted only a few times. The rearrangement uses TRBV5-5 and TRBJ2-7; 8 bases line up with TRBD1. Germline loops: CDR1 SGHKS, CDR2 YYEKEE (reference sequence). Losses at the gene ends were 5 bases for V and 3 bases for J; bases not matched to a gene: 7. This CDR3 contains 14 residues. CDR3 residues: CASRRGQGDYEQYF. As DNA, the CDR3 is TGTGCCAGCAGACGAGGACAGGGTGACTACGAGCAGTACTTC.

In this sample, this clonotype turned up a few times. The V gene is TRBV19, the J gene TRBJ1-5; D is undetermined. This CDR3 spans 16 amino acids. Germline V gene data show CDR1 as LNHDA and CDR2 as SQIVND (reference sequence). The V gene lost 0 bases and the J gene lost 4 bases, with 13 bases spanning the gap. The CDR3 reads CASSIEVGVPNQPQHF. The CDR3 DNA reads TGTGCCAGTAGTATAGAGGTCGGGGTCCCTAATCAGCCCCAGCATTTT.

This clonotype came up a few times. This chain links TRBV28 with TRBJ2-4, with 10 bases that match TRBD2. V lost 6 bases to trimming and J lost 7 bases; unmatched junction nucleotides: 9. Germline lookup yields CDR1 MDHEN and CDR2 SYDVKM. The CDR3 covers 15 residues. CDR3 amino acids: CASRIAGGTGNIQYF. DNA for the CDR3: TGTGCCAGCAGGATAGCGGGAGGAACCGGGAACATTCAGTACTTC.

This clonotype was seen ten or more times. This chain links TRBV6-5 with TRBJ1-1; 7 bases line up with TRBD1. The germline gives CDR1 MNHEY, CDR2 SVGAGI. The CDR3 spans 17 residues. V lost 2 bases and J lost 1; bases outside the gene matches: 10. This CDR3 is CASSYPIRQGPNTEAFF. The DNA of the CDR3 is TGTGCCAGCAGTTACCCGATCCGACAGGGCCCGAACACTGAAGCTTTCTTT.

The CDR3 DNA reads as TGTGCCAGCAGTAGTGCGTGGACGACGAATGAAAAACTGTTTTTT. This codes for CASSSAWTTNEKLFF. The chain uses TRBV6-4 and TRBJ1-4; D remains ambiguous. The CDR3 sequence is 15 residues long. Trimming took 5 bases from V and 5 from J, leaving 15 bases between them. The germline V gene has CDR1 MRHNA and CDR2 SNTAGT.

This chain connects TRBV7-9 to TRBJ1-1, with D tentatively TRBD1 (5 bases). With 1 base removed from V and 3 bases from J, the gap between germline ends came to 12 bases. This CDR3 is built from 15 residues. Per the germline V gene, CDR1 is SEHNR and CDR2 is FQNEAQ (reference sequence). The CDR3 nucleotides are TGTGCCAGCAGCTTAGGATCTGGGACGGACACTGAAGCTTTCTTT. Its translation: CASSLGSGTDTEAFF.

Worth noting for this clonotype: A much larger clone differs by one base, so this may be a read error. The chain couples TRBV27 to TRBJ1-1; 8 nucleotides align to TRBD1. Trimming cost V 6 bases and J 6 bases; bases outside gene matches: 9. This CDR3 has 14 amino acids. The germline V gene has CDR1 MNHEY and CDR2 SMNVEV (reference sequence). CDR3: CASSLFGQGSEAFF. CDR3 bases: TGTGCCAGCAGCCTCTTTGGACAGGGCTCTGAAGCTTTCTTT.

This clonotype appeared many times. The V call is TRBV2, the J call TRBJ1-1; D is unclear. Looked up from germline, CDR1 is SNHLY and CDR2 is FYNNEI. Trimming shortened V by 8 bases and J by 3 bases, and 7 bases separated the two germline ends. The CDR3 is 11 residues long. In nucleotides, the CDR3 is TGTGCCAGCTCGTCATACACTGAAGCTTTCTTT. As protein: CASSSYTEAFF.

This clonotype was counted a few times. This chain uses TRBV18 with TRBJ2-3; maybe TRBD2 (6 bases). The CDR3 spans 18 residues. Looked up from germline, CDR1 is KGHSH and CDR2 is LQKENI. The V gene lost 6 bases and the J gene lost 1 base, with 23 bases spanning the gap. CDR3 loop: CASSPLPSTGAGTDTQYF. The CDR3 bases are TGTGCCAGCTCTCCTCTGCCGTCTACGGGAGCAGGCACAGATACGCAGTATTTT.

This clonotype was detected only a few times. This sequence joins TRBV18 and TRBJ2-5; perhaps TRBD2 as D (6 bases). CDR1 KGHSH and CDR2 LQKENI come from the germline V gene. The CDR3 extends over 15 amino acids. Trimming took off 4 bases at V and 1 base at J, with 13 bases between the two ends. Written as DNA, the CDR3 is TGTGCCAGCTCACTAACTCCGACTAGCCAAGAGACCCAGTACTTC. Translation gives CASSLTPTSQETQYF. Drawing the rest from reference TRBV18 and TRBJ2-5, the complete variable domain is NAGVMQNPRHLVRRRGQEARLRCSPMKGHSHVYWYRQLPEEGLKFMVYLQKENIIDESGMPKERFSAEFPKEGPSILRIQQVVRGDSAAYFCASSLTPTSQETQYFGPGTRLLVL.